The 6 T cell receptor beta chains below all came from one sample that was sequenced in a study of cytomegalovirus exposure and HLA in healthy donors (dated by TCRdb to the late 2010s). The library came from the immunoSEQ multiplex PCR assay. TCRdb obtained this table from immuneACCESS and retained in-frame rearrangements with V and J assigned. These tables miss some clones; where compared with another copy, unresolved V genes account for less than half of the shortfall, and the remainder is unexplained. The sample includes around 160,000 clones, with about 89% observed a single time. About 2.9% of the sample goes to the ten largest clones. The specimen was PBMCs. These receptor sequences come from a woman between 18 and 29 years old in good health and CMV-seropositive.

The chain combines TRBV19 with TRBJ1-5; 10 nucleotides align to TRBD1. The CDR3 runs 16 residues. J gave up 4 bases and V 5 bases, and 8 bases lay outside the gene matches. The germline gives CDR1 LNHDA, CDR2 SQIVND (reference sequence). The chain's CDR3 is CASSPRDRGWNQPQHF. CDR3 sequence (DNA): TGTGCCAGTAGTCCTCGGGACAGGGGATGGAATCAGCCCCAGCATTTT. Drawing the rest from reference TRBV19 and TRBJ1-5, the complete variable domain is DGGITQSPKYLFRKEGQNVTLSCEQNLNHDAMYWYRQDPGQGLRLIYYSQIVNDFQKGDIAEGYSVSREKKESFPLTVTSAQKNPTAFYLCASSPRDRGWNQPQHFGDGTRLSIL.

V gene TRBV11-1 combines with J gene TRBJ2-1, with a weak D call TRBD1 (6 bases). The CDR3 runs 14 residues. V lost 5 bases and J 1 base, leaving 9 bases between the germline ends. CDR1 and CDR2 (germline): SGHAT, FQDESV (reference sequence). In DNA form, the CDR3 reads TGTGCCAGCAGCCTCAGGGGTTCCTACAATGAGCAGTTCTTC. Its translation is CASSLRGSYNEQFF. The complete variable domain, with remaining parts taken from reference TRBV11-1 and TRBJ2-1, reads EAEVAQSPRYKITEKSQAVAFWCDPISGHATLYWYRQILGQGPELLVQFQDESVVDDSQLPKDRFSAERLKGVDSTLKIQPAELGDSAMYLCASSLRGSYNEQFFGPGTRLTVL.

This sequence joins TRBV9 and TRBJ2-7, with D possibly TRBD2 on 6 matching bases. Looked up from germline, CDR1 is SGDLS and CDR2 is YYNGEE. This CDR3 comprises 14 residues. With 0 bases removed from V and 3 bases from J, the gap between germline ends came to 10 bases. Here the CDR3 DNA reads TGTGCCAGCAGCGTAGCTACCGGGGGCTACGAGCAGTACTTC. Protein product: CASSVATGGYEQYF.

The CDR3 nucleotides read TGTGCCAGCAGTGCCGTCGGGGTCTACACCTTC. It translates to CASSAVGVYTF. The chain employs TRBV28 and TRBJ1-2; D is undetermined. Trimming took off 5 bases at V and 10 bases at J, with 11 bases between the two ends. This CDR3 has 11 amino acids. Germline CDR1 MDHEN, CDR2 SYDVKM.

Regarding this clone: This probably arose from a read error, given a far larger clone one base away. Additional DNA sequences in this sample encode the identical CDR3. The chain is built from TRBV10-3 and TRBJ1-1, with D perhaps TRBD1 (6 bases). The CDR3 loop spans 13 amino acids. V lost 3 bases, J lost 1 base, and 6 bases lay in between. The germline V gene has CDR1 ENHRY and CDR2 SYGVKD. The CDR3 nucleotides are TGTGCCATCAGTGACAGGGGGAACACTGAAGCTTTCTTT. Translation gives CAISDRGNTEAFF.

The V gene is TRBV6-1, the J gene TRBJ2-7; D is perhaps TRBD1 (5 bases). Germline V lookup: CDR1 MNHNS, CDR2 SASEGT. Trimming cost V 6 bases and J 0 bases, with 15 bases left between them. The CDR3 consists of 15 residues. CDR3 loop: CASSVPGSSSYEQYF. For the CDR3, the DNA is TGTGCCAGCAGCGTGCCAGGGTCAAGCTCCTACGAGCAGTACTTC.